This TCR beta chain came from a study of T cell responses to AZD1222 COVID-19 vaccine. Pooling of second doses given at about 4 or about 12 weeks was done. Study outcomes and limitations: Seropositive status at baseline applied to only 5 to 7 AZD1222 recipients.

Note on this clone: Its antigen is currently unknown.

TCRdb's table, derived via immunoSEQ multiplex PCR, lists solely in-frame clones and lacks some. Among approximately 180,000 clones listed, around 89% were seen once. This CDR3 is 14 amino acids long. Germline V gives CDR1 SGHTA, CDR2 FQGNSA. V was clipped by 5 bases and J by 7 bases; unmatched bases: 4. This TCR came from an adult who received the AZD1222 COVID-19 vaccine. J is TRBJ1-6 and V is TRBV7-2; 8 bases are shared with TRBD1. Sequenced material: peripheral blood, taken 28 days after the second AZD1222 dose. The CDR3 DNA reads TGTGCCAGCAGCACGCAGGGGGCAAATTCACCCCTCCACTTT. Translating it yields CASSTQGANSPLHF.